This TCR beta chain emerged from a study of shared clonotypes between healthy human individuals. Researchers ran the assay at a deep level. The data were produced by immunoSEQ multiplex PCR, yet TCRdb's version contains in-frame clones alone and is incomplete. This sample has millions of clones, with about 93% found just once. CD8 cells regarded as naive lacked CD45RO, were positively chosen for CCR7, and omitted terminally differentiated effector memory CD45RA+ cells. Germline V lookup: CDR1 MNHEY, CDR2 SVGAGI. The ends were cut back, 10 bases at V and 2 bases at J, with 14 bases in the middle. The CDR3 extends over 14 amino acids. Broader study findings: Blood was the sole source, and tissue repertoires probably differ.

Details on this clone: As yet, its antigen is unknown.

The rearrangement links TRBV6-5 to TRBJ2-2; D gene unclear. Sequencing was performed on naive CD8+ T cells from PBMCs. The receptor comes from a man aged 18 to 29 in good health. Some clones in this sample may be carry-over from other donors' samples. The CDR3, as DNA: TGTGCCACCCAATACTGGGAAAACACCGGGGAGCTGTTTTTT. It translates to CATQYWENTGELFF.